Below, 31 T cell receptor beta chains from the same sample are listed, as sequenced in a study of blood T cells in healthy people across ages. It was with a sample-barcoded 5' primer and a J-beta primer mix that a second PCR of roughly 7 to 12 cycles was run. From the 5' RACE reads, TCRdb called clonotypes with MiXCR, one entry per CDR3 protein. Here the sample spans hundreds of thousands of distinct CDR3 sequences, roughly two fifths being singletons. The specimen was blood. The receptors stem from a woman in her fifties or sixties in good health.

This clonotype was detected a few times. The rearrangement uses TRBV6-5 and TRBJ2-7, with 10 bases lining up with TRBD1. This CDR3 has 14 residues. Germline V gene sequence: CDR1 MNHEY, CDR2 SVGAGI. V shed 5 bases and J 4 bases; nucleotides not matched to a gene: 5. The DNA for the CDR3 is TGTGCCAGCAGTAAGACAGGGGGCTCGTACGAGCAGTACTTC. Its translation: CASSKTGGSYEQYF.

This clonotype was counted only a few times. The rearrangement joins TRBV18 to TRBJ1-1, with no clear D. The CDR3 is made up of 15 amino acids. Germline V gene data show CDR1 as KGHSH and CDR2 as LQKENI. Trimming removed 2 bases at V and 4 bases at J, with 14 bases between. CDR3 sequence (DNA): TGTGCCAGCTCACCAAATACCCTATCAGGCACTGAAGCTTTCTTT. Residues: CASSPNTLSGTEAFF.

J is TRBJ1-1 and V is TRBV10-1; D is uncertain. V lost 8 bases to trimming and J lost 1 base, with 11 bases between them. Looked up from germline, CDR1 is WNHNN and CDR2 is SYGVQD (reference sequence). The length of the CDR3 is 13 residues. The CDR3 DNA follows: TGCGCCAGCCAAGATACCGGGAACACTGAAGCTTTCTTT. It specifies CASQDTGNTEAFF.

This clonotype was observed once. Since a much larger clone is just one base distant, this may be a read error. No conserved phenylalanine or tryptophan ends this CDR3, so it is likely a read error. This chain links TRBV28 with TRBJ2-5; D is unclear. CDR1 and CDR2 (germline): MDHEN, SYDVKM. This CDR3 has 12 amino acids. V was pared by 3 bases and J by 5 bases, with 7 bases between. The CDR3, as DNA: TGTGCCAGCAGTTTGGAGATCGAGACCCAGTACTAC. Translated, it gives CASSLEIETQYY.

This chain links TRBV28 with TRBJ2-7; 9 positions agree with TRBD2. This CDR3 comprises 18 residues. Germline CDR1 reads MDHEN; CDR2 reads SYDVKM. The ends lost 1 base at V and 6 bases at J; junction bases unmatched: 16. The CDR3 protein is CASSLSGISGSLVREQYF. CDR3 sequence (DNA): TGTGCCAGCAGTTTATCCGGTATTAGCGGGAGTCTCGTCCGCGAGCAGTACTTC. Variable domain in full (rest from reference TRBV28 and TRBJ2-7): DVKVTQSSRYLVKRTGEKVFLECVQDMDHENMFWYRQDPGLGLRLIYFSYDVKMKEKGDIPEGYSVSREKKERFSLILESASTNQTSMYLCASSLSGISGSLVREQYFGPGTRLTVT.

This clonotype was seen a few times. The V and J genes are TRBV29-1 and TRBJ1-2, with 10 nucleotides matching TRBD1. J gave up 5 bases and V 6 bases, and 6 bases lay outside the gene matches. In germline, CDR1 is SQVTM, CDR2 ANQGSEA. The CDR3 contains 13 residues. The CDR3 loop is CSVQTDRGYGYTF. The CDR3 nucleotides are TGCAGCGTACAGACGGACAGGGGGTATGGCTACACCTTC. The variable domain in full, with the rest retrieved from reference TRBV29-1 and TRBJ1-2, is SAVISQKPSRDICQRGTSLTIQCQVDSQVTMMFWYRQQPGQSLTLIATANQGSEATYESGFVIDKFPISRPNLTFSTLTVSNMSPEDSSIYLCSVQTDRGYGYTFGSGTRLTVV.

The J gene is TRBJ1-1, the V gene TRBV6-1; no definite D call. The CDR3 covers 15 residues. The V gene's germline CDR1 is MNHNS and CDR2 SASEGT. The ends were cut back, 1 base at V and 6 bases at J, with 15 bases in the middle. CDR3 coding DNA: TGTGCCAGCAGTGAAGAGCAGGCGGCTTGGCCTGAAGCTTTCTTT. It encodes CASSEEQAAWPEAFF.

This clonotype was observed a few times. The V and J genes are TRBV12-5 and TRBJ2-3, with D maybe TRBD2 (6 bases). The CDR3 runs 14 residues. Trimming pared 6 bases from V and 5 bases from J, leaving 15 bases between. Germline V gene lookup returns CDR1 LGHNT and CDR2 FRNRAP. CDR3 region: CASGLMGGVDTQYF. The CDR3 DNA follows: TGTGCTAGTGGATTAATGGGGGGAGTAGATACGCAGTATTTT.

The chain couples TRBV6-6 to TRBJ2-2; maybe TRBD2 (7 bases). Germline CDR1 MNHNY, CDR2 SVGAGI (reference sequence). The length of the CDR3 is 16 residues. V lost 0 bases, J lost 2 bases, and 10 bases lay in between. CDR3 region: CASSYSRGANTGELFF. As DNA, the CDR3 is TGTGCCAGCAGTTACTCCCGGGGGGCTAACACCGGGGAGCTGTTTTTT.

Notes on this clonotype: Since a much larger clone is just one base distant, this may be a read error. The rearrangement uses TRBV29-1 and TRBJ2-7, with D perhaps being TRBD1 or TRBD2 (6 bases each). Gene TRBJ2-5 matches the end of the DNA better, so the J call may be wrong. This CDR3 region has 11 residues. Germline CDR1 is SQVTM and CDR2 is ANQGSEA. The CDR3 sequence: CSPTEGGTQYF. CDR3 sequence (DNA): TGCAGCCCTACTGAGGGGGGGACCCAGTACTTC.

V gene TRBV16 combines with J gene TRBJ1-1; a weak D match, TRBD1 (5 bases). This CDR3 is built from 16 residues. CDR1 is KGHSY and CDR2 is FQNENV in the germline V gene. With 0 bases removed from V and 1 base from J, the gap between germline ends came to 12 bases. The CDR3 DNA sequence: TGTGCCAGCAGCCAATCTATAGGGGCAGGGAACACTGAAGCTTTCTTT. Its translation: CASSQSIGAGNTEAFF.

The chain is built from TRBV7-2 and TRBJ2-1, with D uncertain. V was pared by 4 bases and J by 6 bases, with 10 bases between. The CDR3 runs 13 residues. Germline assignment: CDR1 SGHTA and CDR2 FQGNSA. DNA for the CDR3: TGTGCCAGCAGCTGCGACCGAGCCAATGAGCAGTTCTTC. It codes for CASSCDRANEQFF.

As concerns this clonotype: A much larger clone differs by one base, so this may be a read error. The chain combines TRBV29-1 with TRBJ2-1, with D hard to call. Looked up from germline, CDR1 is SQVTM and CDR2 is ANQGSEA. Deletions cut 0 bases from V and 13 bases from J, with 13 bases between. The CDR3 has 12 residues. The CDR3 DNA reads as TGCAGCGTTGAAGACCTGCAAGAGACCCAGTTCTTC. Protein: CSVEDLQETQFF.

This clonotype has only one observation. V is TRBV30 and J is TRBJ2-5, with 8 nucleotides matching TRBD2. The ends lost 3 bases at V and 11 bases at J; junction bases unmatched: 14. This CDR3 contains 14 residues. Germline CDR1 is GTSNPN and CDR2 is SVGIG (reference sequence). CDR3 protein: CAWRRGGAYNEQYF. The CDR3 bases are TGTGCCTGGAGACGGGGGGGAGCCTACAATGAGCAGTACTTC. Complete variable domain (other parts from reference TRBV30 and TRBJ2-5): SQTIHQWPATLVQPVGSPLSLECTVEGTSNPNLYWYRQAAGRGLQLLFYSVGIGQISSEVPQNLSASRPQDRQFILSSKKLLLSDSGFYLCAWRRGGAYNEQYFGPGTRLLVL.

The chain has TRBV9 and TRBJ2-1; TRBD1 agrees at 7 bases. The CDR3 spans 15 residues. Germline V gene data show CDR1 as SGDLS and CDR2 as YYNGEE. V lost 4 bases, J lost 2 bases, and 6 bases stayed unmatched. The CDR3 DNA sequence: TGTGCCAGCAGCCCCCTGAGGGGGCCCTACAATGAGCAGTTCTTC. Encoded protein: CASSPLRGPYNEQFF.

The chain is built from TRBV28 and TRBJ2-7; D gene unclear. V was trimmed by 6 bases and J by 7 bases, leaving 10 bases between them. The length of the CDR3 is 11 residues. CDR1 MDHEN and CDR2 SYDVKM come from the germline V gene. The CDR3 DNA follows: TGTGCCAGCAGCCCCTACAATGAGCAGTACTTC. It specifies CASSPYNEQYF. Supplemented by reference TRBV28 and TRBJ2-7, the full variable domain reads DVKVTQSSRYLVKRTGEKVFLECVQDMDHENMFWYRQDPGLGLRLIYFSYDVKMKEKGDIPEGYSVSREKKERFSLILESASTNQTSMYLCASSPYNEQYFGPGTRLTVT.

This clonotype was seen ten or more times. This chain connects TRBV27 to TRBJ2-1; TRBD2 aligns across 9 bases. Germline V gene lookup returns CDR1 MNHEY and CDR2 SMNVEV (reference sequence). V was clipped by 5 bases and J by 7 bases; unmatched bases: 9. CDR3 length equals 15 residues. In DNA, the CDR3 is TGTGCCAGCAGTCCCGGGGTAGCGGGGGAGAATGAGCAGTTCTTC. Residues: CASSPGVAGENEQFF.

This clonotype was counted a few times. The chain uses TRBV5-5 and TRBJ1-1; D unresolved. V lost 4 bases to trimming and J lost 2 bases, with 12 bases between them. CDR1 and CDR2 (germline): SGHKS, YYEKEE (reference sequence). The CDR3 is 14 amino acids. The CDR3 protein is CASSPGPINTEAFF. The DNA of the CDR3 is TGTGCCAGCAGCCCAGGACCGATTAACACTGAAGCTTTCTTT. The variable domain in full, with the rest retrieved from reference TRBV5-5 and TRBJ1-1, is DAGVTQSPTHLIKTRGQQVTLRCSPISGHKSVSWYQQVLGQGPQFIFQYYEKEERGRGNFPDRFSARQFPNYSSELNVNALLLGDSALYLCASSPGPINTEAFFGQGTRLTVV.

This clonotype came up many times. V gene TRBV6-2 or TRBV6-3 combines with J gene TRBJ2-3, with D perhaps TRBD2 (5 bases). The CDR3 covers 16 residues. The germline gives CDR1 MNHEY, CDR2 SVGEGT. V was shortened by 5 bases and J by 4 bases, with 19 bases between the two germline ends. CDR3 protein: CASSPPLWRVPDTQYF. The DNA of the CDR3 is TGTGCCAGCAGTCCTCCCCTCTGGCGGGTTCCAGATACGCAGTATTTT.

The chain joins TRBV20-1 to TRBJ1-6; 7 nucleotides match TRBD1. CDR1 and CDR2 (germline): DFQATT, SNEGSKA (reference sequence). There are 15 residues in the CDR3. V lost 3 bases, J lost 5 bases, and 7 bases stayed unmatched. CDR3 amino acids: CSASPPDRDNSPLHF. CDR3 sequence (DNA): TGCAGTGCTAGCCCGCCCGACAGGGATAATTCACCCCTCCACTTT.

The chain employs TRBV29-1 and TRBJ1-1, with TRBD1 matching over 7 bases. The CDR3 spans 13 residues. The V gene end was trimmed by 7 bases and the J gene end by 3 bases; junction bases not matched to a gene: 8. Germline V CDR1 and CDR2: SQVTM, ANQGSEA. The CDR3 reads CSGNRGSYTEAFF. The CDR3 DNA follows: TGCAGCGGCAACAGGGGTTCGTACACTGAAGCTTTCTTT.

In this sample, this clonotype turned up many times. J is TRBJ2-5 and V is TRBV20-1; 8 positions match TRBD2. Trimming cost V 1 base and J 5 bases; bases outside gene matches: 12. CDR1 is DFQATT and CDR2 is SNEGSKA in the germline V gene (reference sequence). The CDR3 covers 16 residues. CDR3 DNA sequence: TGCAGTGCTAGAGCCTTATCGGGGGGGATTGAGGAGACCCAGTACTTC. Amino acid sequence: CSARALSGGIEETQYF.

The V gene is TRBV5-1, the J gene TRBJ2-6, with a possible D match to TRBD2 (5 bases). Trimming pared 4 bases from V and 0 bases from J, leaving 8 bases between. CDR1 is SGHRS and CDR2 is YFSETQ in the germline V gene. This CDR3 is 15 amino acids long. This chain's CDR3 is CASSRGYSGANVLTF. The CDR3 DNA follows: TGCGCCAGCAGCCGCGGGTACTCTGGGGCCAACGTCCTGACTTTC.

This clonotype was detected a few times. CDR3 sequence reads: CASYGSGVGTEAFF. For the CDR3, the DNA is TGTGCTAGTTATGGGTCCGGGGTGGGAACTGAAGCTTTCTTT. V gene TRBV12-5 combines with J gene TRBJ1-1; unclear D gene. Trimming took off 8 bases at V and 5 bases at J, with 18 bases between the two ends. This CDR3 comprises 14 residues. Germline V gene sequence: CDR1 LGHNT, CDR2 FRNRAP. Based on the CDR3 plus reference TRBV12-5 and TRBJ1-1, the full variable domain is DARVTQTPRHKVTEMGQEVTMRCQPILGHNTVFWYRQTMMQGLELLAYFRNRAPLDDSGMPKDRFSAEMPDATLATLKIQPSEPRDSAVYFCASYGSGVGTEAFFGQGTRLTVV.

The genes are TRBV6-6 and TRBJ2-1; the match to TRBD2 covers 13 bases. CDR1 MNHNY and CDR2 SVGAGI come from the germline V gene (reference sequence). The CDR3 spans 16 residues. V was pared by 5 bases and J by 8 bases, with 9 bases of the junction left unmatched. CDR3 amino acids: CASSTVRTSGSDEQFF. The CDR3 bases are TGTGCCAGCAGTACCGTCCGGACTAGCGGGAGCGATGAGCAGTTCTTC.

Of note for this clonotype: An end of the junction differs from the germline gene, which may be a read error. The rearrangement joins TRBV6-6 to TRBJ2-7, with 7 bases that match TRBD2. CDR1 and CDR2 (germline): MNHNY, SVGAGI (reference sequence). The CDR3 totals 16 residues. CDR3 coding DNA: TGTGCCTGCAGTTCAGTCTCTAGCGGAAGCTCCTACGAGCAGTACTTC. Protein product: CACSSVSSGSSYEQYF.

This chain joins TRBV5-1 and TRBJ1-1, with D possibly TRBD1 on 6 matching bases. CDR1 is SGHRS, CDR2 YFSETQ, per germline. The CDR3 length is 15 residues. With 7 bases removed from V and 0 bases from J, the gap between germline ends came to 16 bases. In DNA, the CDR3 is TGCGCCAGCCGGACAGCTGCCTTCATGAACACTGAAGCTTTCTTT. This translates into CASRTAAFMNTEAFF.

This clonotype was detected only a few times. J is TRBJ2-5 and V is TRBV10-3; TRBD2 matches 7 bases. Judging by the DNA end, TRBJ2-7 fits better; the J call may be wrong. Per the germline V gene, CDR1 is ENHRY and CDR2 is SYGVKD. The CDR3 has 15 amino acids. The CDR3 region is CAISEALLALYEQYF. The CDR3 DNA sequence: TGTGCCATCAGTGAGGCCTTACTAGCGCTTTACGAGCAGTACTTC.

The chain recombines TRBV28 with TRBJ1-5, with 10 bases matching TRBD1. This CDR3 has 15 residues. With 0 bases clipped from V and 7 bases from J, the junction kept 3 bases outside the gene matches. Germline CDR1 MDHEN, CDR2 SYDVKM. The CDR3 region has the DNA TGTGCCAGCAGTTTATGGACAGGGGGCGGACAGCCCCAGCATTTT. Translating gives CASSLWTGGGQPQHF.

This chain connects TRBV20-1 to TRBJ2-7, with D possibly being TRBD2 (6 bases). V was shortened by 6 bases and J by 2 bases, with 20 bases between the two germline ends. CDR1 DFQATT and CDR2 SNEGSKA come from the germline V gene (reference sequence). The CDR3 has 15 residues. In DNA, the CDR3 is TGCAGTGCCATGGAGCTAGCGCTCACTGCCTACGAGCAGTACTTC. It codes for CSAMELALTAYEQYF.

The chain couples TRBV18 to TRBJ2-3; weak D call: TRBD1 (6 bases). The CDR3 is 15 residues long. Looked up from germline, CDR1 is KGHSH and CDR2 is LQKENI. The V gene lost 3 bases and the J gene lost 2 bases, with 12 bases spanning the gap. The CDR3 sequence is CASSPTWTDTDTQYF. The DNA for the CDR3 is TGTGCCAGCTCACCTACCTGGACAGACACAGATACGCAGTATTTT. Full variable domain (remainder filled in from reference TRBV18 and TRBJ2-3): NAGVMQNPRHLVRRRGQEARLRCSPMKGHSHVYWYRQLPEEGLKFMVYLQKENIIDESGMPKERFSAEFPKEGPSILRIQQVVRGDSAAYFCASSPTWTDTDTQYFGPGTRLTVL.